Listed below are T cell receptor beta chains from one sample, sequenced in a study of T cells in Graves' hyperthyroidism and ophthalmopathy. TCRdb used MiXCR to reprocess the multiplex PCR reads, holding one entry per CDR3 protein. The sample gives roughly 290,000 distinct CDR3 sequences, about an eighth of which show up once; around 7.9% is in the top ten. The material sequenced was blood. The receptors here all came from a young woman with Graves' hyperthyroidism that later progressed to Graves' ophthalmopathy. Both conserved end residues are part of each CDR3. Fields, in order: CDR3 DNA, CDR3 protein, V gene, clone size, J gene, D gene. The D gene is left open where the match is weak. The listing skips clone size in some rows; elsewhere it reads once, few, many or a size class.

CDR3nt: TGCGCCAGCAGCCAAGGGGGAATCGGGGAGCTGTTTTTT
CDR3aa: CASSQGGIGELFF
v_gene: TRBV4-1
abundance: NA
j_gene: TRBJ2-2
d_gene: NA

CDR3nt: TGTGCCAGCAGCTTTGGCGGGAGTTCCGAGCAGTACTTC
CDR3aa: CASSFGGSSEQYF
v_gene: TRBV7-2
abundance: many
j_gene: TRBJ2-7
d_gene: TRBD2

CDR3nt: TGTGCCAGCAGTCCTCGACAGGCTCGATCCCATGAAAAACTGTTTTTT
CDR3aa: CASSPRQARSHEKLFF
v_gene: TRBV27
abundance: NA
j_gene: TRBJ1-4
d_gene: NA

CDR3nt: TGTGCCACCAGCAGATCTACCATCTCTGGAAACACCATATATTTT
CDR3aa: CATSRSTISGNTIYF
v_gene: TRBV15
abundance: NA
j_gene: TRBJ1-3
d_gene: NA

CDR3nt: TGTGCCAGTAGTATAGGGGCCTTGATTATGGCGGGAGATGAGACAGATACGCAGTATTTT
CDR3aa: CASSIGALIMAGDETDTQYF
v_gene: TRBV19
abundance: few
j_gene: TRBJ2-3
d_gene: TRBD2

CDR3nt: TGTGCCAGTAGTATGCCGGGGGCTAGAGTGGATGAGCAGTTCTTC
CDR3aa: CASSMPGARVDEQFF
v_gene: TRBV19
abundance: NA
j_gene: TRBJ2-1
d_gene: NA

CDR3nt: TGTGCCAGCTCACCAAGTCATAGCGGGAGTCTCGACGAGCAGTACTTC
CDR3aa: CASSPSHSGSLDEQYF
v_gene: TRBV18
abundance: many
j_gene: TRBJ2-7
d_gene: TRBD2

CDR3nt: TGTGCCAGCAGTTTGGTGAGGTCGTACCAAGAGACCCAGTACTTC
CDR3aa: CASSLVRSYQETQYF
v_gene: TRBV28
abundance: many
j_gene: TRBJ2-5
d_gene: NA

CDR3nt: TGTGCCAGCGGTACGGACAGGGGCTTCGGCTACACCTTC
CDR3aa: CASGTDRGFGYTF
v_gene: TRBV6-1
abundance: many
j_gene: TRBJ1-2
d_gene: TRBD1

CDR3nt: TGTGCCAGCGCCGGAGGGGCAGATACGCAGTATTTT
CDR3aa: CASAGGADTQYF
v_gene: TRBV9
abundance: NA
j_gene: TRBJ2-3
d_gene: NA